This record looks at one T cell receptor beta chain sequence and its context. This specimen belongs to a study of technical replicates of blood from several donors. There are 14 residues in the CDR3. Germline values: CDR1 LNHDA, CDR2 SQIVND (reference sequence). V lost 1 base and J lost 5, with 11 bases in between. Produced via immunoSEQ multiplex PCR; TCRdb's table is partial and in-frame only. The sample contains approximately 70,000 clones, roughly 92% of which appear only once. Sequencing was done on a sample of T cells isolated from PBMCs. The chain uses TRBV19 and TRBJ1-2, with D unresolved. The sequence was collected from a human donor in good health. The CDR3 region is CASSIVDSGYGYTF. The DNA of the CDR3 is TGTGCCAGTAGTATAGTGGATTCGGGGTATGGCTACACCTTC.